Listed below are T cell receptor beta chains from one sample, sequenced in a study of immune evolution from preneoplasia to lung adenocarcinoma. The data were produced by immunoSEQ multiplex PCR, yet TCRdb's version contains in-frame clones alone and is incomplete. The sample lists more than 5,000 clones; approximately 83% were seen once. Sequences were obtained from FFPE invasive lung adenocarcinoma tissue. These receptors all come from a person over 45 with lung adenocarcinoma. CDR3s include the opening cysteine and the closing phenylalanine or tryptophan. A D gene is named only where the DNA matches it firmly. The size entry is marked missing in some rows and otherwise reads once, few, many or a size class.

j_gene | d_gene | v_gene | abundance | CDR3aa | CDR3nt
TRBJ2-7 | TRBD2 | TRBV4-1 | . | CASSQEGTGGTSGGYEQYF | TGCGCCAGCAGCCAAGAGGGGACAGGGGGGACTAGCGGGGGATACGAGCAGTACTTC
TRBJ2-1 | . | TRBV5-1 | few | CASSLGPNNEQFF | TGCGCCAGCAGCTTGGGACCCAACAATGAGCAGTTCTTC
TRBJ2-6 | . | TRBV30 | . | CAMSGANVLTF | TGTGCCATGTCTGGGGCCAACGTCCTGACTTTC
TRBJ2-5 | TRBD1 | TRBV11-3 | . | CASSLLPGQGETQYF | TGTGCCAGCAGCTTGCTCCCGGGACAGGGGGAGACCCAGTACTTC
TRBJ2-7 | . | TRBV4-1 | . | CASSQDPGVGSYEQYF | TGCGCCAGCAGCCAAGATCCGGGGGTTGGATCCTACGAGCAGTACTTC
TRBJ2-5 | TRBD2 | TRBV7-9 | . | CASAWTSGRDPKETQYF | TGTGCCAGCGCCTGGACTAGCGGGAGAGATCCCAAGGAGACCCAGTACTTC
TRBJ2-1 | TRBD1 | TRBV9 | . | CATGQGSYNEQFF | TGTGCCACCGGACAGGGGTCCTACAATGAGCAGTTCTTC
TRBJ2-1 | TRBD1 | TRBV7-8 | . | CASSQGQGVAYNEQFF | TGTGCCAGCAGCCAAGGACAGGGGGTCGCTTACAATGAGCAGTTCTTC
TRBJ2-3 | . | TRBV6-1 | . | CASSDQLPGTDTQYF | TGTGCCAGCAGTGATCAACTCCCGGGCACAGATACGCAGTATTTT
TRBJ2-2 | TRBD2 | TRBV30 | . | CALWTSANTGELFF | TGTGCCTTATGGACTAGCGCGAACACCGGGGAGCTGTTTTTT
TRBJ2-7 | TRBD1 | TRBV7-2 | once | CASSGQGYEQYF | TGTGCCAGCAGCGGACAGGGCTACGAGCAGTACTTC
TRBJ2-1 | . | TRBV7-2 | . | CASRRIGYEQFF | TGTGCCAGCAGGCGGATAGGCTATGAGCAGTTCTTC
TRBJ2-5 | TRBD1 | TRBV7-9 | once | CASSLGSGTGIGVGETQYF | TGTGCCAGCAGCTTAGGATCTGGGACAGGGATCGGAGTCGGAGAGACCCAGTACTTC
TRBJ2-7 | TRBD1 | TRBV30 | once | CAWSTDRARGQYF | TGTGCCTGGAGTACAGACAGGGCCCGGGGGCAGTACTTC
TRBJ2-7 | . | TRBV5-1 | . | CASSLSPLGRSEEQYF | TGCGCCAGCAGCTTGTCCCCTCTAGGAAGGTCGGAGGAGCAGTACTTC
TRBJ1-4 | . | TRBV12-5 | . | CASGSRQDSTNEKLFF | TGTGCTAGTGGTTCCCGACAGGACTCAACTAATGAAAAACTGTTTTTT
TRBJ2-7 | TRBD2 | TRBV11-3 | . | CASSSSGSEQYF | TGTGCCAGCAGCTCTAGCGGGAGCGAGCAGTACTTC
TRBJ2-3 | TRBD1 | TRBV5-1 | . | CASSAGQGMFDTQYF | TGCGCCAGCAGCGCGGGACAGGGGATGTTTGATACGCAGTATTTT
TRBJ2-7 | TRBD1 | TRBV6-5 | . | CASSGRDRGRYEQYF | TGTGCCAGCAGTGGCCGGGACAGGGGACGATACGAGCAGTACTTC
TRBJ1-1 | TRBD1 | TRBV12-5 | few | CASERDSVNTEAFF | TGTGCTAGTGAGAGGGACAGCGTGAACACTGAAGCTTTCTTT
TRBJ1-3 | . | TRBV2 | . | CASRDTKRPGNTIYF | TGTGCCAGCAGGGACACAAAGAGGCCTGGAAACACCATATATTTT
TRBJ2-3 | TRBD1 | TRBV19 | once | CASSRERGQASTDTQYF | TGTGCCAGTAGCCGCGAAAGAGGACAGGCAAGCACAGATACGCAGTATTTT
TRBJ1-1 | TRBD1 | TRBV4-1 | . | CASSHKQGALPTEAFF | TGCGCCAGCAGCCACAAACAGGGGGCGCTTCCCACTGAAGCTTTCTTT
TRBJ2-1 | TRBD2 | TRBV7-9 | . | CASSQGLADNEQFF | TGTGCCAGCAGCCAAGGACTAGCGGACAATGAGCAGTTCTTC
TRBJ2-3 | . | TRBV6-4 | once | CASSAGDTDTQYF | TGTGCCAGCAGTGCGGGAGACACAGATACGCAGTATTTT
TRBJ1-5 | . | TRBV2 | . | CASTNRTEHQPQHF | TGTGCCAGCACTAATAGGACAGAGCATCAGCCCCAGCATTTT
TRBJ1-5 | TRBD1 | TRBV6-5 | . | CASRRTGRNQPQHF | TGTGCCAGCAGAAGGACAGGGCGGAATCAGCCCCAGCATTTT
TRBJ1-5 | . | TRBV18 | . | CASSPRSGYDQPQHF | TGTGCCAGCTCACCTCGTTCAGGGTACGATCAGCCCCAGCATTTT
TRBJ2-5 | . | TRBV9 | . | CASSVGDVTRTQYF | TGTGCCAGCAGCGTAGGAGATGTAACGCGGACCCAGTACTTC
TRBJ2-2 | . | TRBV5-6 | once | CASSSSNTGELFF | TGTGCCAGCAGCTCTAGTAACACCGGGGAGCTGTTTTTT
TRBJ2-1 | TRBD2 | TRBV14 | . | CASSQGTSKFYNEQFF | TGTGCCAGCAGCCAAGGGACTAGTAAGTTTTACAATGAGCAGTTCTTC
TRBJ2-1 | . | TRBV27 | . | CASSLWGENEQFF | TGTGCCAGCAGTTTATGGGGGGAGAATGAGCAGTTCTTC
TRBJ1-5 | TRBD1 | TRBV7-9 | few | CASSAGTGKNQPQHF | TGTGCCAGCAGCGCAGGGACAGGGAAGAATCAGCCCCAGCATTTT
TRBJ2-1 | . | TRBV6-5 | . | CASSYSPGRNEQFF | TGTGCCAGCAGTTACTCGCCAGGGCGGAATGAGCAGTTCTTC
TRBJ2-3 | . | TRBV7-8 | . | CASSTGPSTDTQYF | TGTGCCAGCAGCACGGGACCGAGCACAGATACGCAGTATTTT
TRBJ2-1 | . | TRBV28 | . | CASSLFFGEQFF | TGTGCCAGCAGTTTATTTTTTGGTGAGCAGTTCTTC
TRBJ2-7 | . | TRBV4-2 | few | CASSQDSYEQYF | TGTGCCAGCAGCCAAGATTCGTACGAGCAGTACTTC
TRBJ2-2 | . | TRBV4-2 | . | CASSQEYAEHTGELFF | TGTGCCAGCAGCCAAGAATACGCGGAGCACACCGGGGAGCTGTTTTTT
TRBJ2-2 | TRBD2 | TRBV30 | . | CAWSRGTSGVTGELFF | TGTGCCTGGAGCCGCGGGACTAGCGGGGTCACCGGGGAGCTGTTTTTT
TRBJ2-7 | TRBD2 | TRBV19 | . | CASSMGSGRYEQYF | TGTGCCAGTAGTATGGGGAGCGGGAGGTACGAGCAGTACTTC
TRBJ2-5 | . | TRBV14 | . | CASSQDSLETQYF | TGTGCCAGCAGCCAAGACAGTTTGGAGACCCAGTACTTC
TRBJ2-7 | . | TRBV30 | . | CAWSGDTEEQYF | TGTGCCTGGAGTGGGGACACCGAGGAGCAGTACTTC
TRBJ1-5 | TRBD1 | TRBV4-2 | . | CASSQEVGQDQRPQHF | TGTGCCAGCAGCCAGGAAGTTGGACAGGACCAGAGGCCCCAGCATTTT